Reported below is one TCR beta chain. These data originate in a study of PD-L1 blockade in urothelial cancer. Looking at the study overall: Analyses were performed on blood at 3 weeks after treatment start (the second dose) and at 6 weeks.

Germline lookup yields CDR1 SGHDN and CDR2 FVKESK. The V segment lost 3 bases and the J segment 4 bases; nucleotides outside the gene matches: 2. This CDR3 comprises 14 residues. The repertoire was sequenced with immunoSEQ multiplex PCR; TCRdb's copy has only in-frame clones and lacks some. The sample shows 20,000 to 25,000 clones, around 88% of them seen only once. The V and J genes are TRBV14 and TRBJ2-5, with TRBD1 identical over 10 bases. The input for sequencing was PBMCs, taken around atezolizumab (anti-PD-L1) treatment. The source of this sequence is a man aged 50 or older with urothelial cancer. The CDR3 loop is CASSQRTGGETQYF. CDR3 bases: TGTGCCAGCAGCCAGAGGACAGGGGGAGAGACCCAGTACTTC.